The 18 T cell receptor beta chains listed next were all sequenced from one sample in a study of T-cell memory formation after mild COVID-19. TCRdb itself ran the 5' RACE reads through MiXCR, one entry per CDR3 protein. The table records about 190,000 distinct CDR3 sequences, approximately 16% of them present only once. Material for sequencing was PBMCs or a T cell subset sorted from them (not recorded which). The receptors here all came from an adult woman who had mild COVID-19 (a few samples of this study predate the infection). Cell type and time point are not known.

This clonotype was detected a few times. The V call is TRBV24-1, the J call TRBJ2-7; TRBD1 might be the D (6 bases). This CDR3 is built from 15 residues. V was shortened by 4 bases and J by 3 bases, with 15 bases between the two germline ends. Germline V gene data show CDR1 as KGHDR and CDR2 as SFDVKD. The CDR3 sequence: CATSETDRSVYEQYF. DNA of the CDR3: TGTGCCACCAGTGAGACTGACAGGTCCGTCTACGAGCAGTACTTC.

A word on this clonotype: In this CDR3 the conserved last residue, phenylalanine or tryptophan, is missing, so a read error is likely. The genes are TRBV14 and TRBJ2-7, with D tentatively TRBD1 or TRBD2 (5 bases each). V was shortened by 4 bases and J by 2 bases, with 15 bases between the two germline ends. The CDR3 runs 15 residues. CDR1 and CDR2 (germline): SGHDN, FVKESK. The CDR3 loop is CASSRQRTGPYEQYL. The DNA of the CDR3 is TGTGCCAGCAGCCGGCAACGGACGGGACCCTACGAGCAGTACTTA.

This clonotype appeared many times. CDR3 region: CASSLSGQETQYF. The CDR3 region has the DNA TGCGCCAGCAGCTTGAGCGGTCAAGAGACCCAGTACTTC. The rearrangement uses TRBV5-1 and TRBJ2-5; TRBD2 is a possible D gene (5 bases). This CDR3 is 13 amino acids long. V was shortened by 1 base and J by 2 bases, with 6 bases between the two germline ends. Per the germline V gene, CDR1 is SGHRS and CDR2 is YFSETQ.

The DNA for the CDR3 is TGTGCCAGTAGTCCTCGAGGACAGGGGGCTGGCAATCAGCCCCAGCATTTT. As protein: CASSPRGQGAGNQPQHF. J is TRBJ1-5 and V is TRBV19, with 11 bases identical to TRBD1. Germline loops: CDR1 LNHDA, CDR2 SQIVND (reference sequence). V was pared by 5 bases and J by 2 bases, with 8 bases of the junction left unmatched. This CDR3 spans 17 amino acids.

The rearrangement uses TRBV7-2 and TRBJ1-6; weak D call: TRBD1 (6 bases). This CDR3 contains 17 residues. V dropped 5 bases and J dropped 0 bases, with 14 bases sitting between them. Germline lookup yields CDR1 SGHTA and CDR2 FQGNSA. The chain's CDR3 is CASSPGQRGSYNSPLHF. The CDR3 DNA is TGTGCCAGCAGCCCTGGACAGAGGGGCTCCTATAATTCACCCCTCCACTTT.

Only a few counts were recorded for this clonotype. CDR3 sequence: CSATGTGGSTQYF. The CDR3 DNA reads as TGCAGTGCTACCGGGACAGGGGGTTCTACCCAGTACTTC. The chain has TRBV20-1 and TRBJ2-5; TRBD1 agrees at 11 bases. Losses at the gene ends were 4 bases for V and 8 bases for J; bases not matched to a gene: 6. Germline V gives CDR1 DFQATT, CDR2 SNEGSKA (reference sequence). The CDR3 sequence is 13 residues long.

V is TRBV4-1 and J is TRBJ2-5; TRBD1 agrees at 8 bases. Germline CDR1 MGHRA, CDR2 YSYEKL. V lost 4 bases and J lost 2; bases outside the gene matches: 9. This CDR3 is 16 amino acids long. CDR3 coding DNA: TGCGCCAGCAGCCCACAACACGGACAGGGTCAAGAGACCCAGTACTTC. Translating it yields CASSPQHGQGQETQYF.

In its sample, this clonotype was seen a few times. The CDR3 loop is CASSFDGTDTQYF. The CDR3 nucleotides are TGCGCCAGCAGCTTTGACGGCACAGATACGCAGTATTTT. The chain has TRBV5-1 and TRBJ2-3; no definite D call. The germline V gene encodes CDR1 SGHRS and CDR2 YFSETQ. V shed 2 bases and J shed 1 base, with 5 bases lying between them. The CDR3 contains 13 residues.

V and J are TRBV5-1 and TRBJ1-1; 7 bases map to TRBD1. The CDR3 covers 13 residues. With 4 bases clipped from V and 6 bases from J, the junction kept 6 bases outside the gene matches. Germline CDR1 and CDR2: SGHRS and YFSETQ. The CDR3 bases are TGCGCCAGCAGCCGAACAGGGGCGTCTGAAGCTTTCTTT. Residues: CASSRTGASEAFF. Drawing the rest from reference TRBV5-1 and TRBJ1-1, the complete variable domain is KAGVTQTPRYLIKTRGQQVTLSCSPISGHRSVSWYQQTPGQGLQFLFEYFSETQRNKGNFPGRFSGRQFSNSRSEMNVSTLELGDSALYLCASSRTGASEAFFGQGTRLTVV.

This clonotype has at least ten counts. The chain has TRBV20-1 and TRBJ2-1, with 11 bases aligning to TRBD2. The length of the CDR3 is 15 residues. CDR1 DFQATT and CDR2 SNEGSKA come from the germline V gene (reference sequence). After removal of 5 bases from V and 7 bases from J, the junction contained 10 bases not matched to a gene. For the CDR3, the DNA is TGCAGTGCTTATTTAGCGGGAGGGGGATGGAATGAGCAGTTCTTC. Its translation is CSAYLAGGGWNEQFF.

This clonotype came up many times. CDR3 in amino acids: CASSLGGRAYNEQFF. The CDR3 coding sequence is TGTGCCAGCAGCTTAGGCGGGAGGGCCTACAATGAGCAGTTCTTC. V gene TRBV7-9 combines with J gene TRBJ2-1, with 9 nucleotides matching TRBD2. V shed 1 base, J shed 2 bases, and the junction held 0 bases outside the gene matches. Per the germline V gene, CDR1 is SEHNR and CDR2 is FQNEAQ (reference sequence). The CDR3 covers 15 residues.

This clonotype was seen more than once but under ten times. The chain recombines TRBV6-2 or TRBV6-3 with TRBJ2-5; D is perhaps TRBD2 (6 bases). From germline, CDR1 is MNHEY and CDR2 SVGEGT. With 2 bases removed from V and 5 bases from J, the gap between germline ends came to 15 bases. This CDR3 has 15 residues. CDR3 coding DNA: TGTGCCAGCAGTTACGCGGGAAGGGGTCTGGAGACCCAGTACTTC. Translating gives CASSYAGRGLETQYF.

The CDR3 DNA reads TGTGCCAGCAGCTTAGCGGGGCCATACGAGCAGTACTTC. This translates into CASSLAGPYEQYF. The rearrangement joins TRBV7-9 to TRBJ2-7; D possibly corresponds to TRBD1 (5 bases). The V gene lost 0 bases and the J gene lost 4 bases, with 7 bases spanning the gap. The CDR3 totals 13 residues. Germline V gives CDR1 SEHNR, CDR2 FQNEAQ (reference sequence).

In this sample, this clonotype turned up a few times. This chain connects TRBV20-1 to TRBJ1-2; D call uncertain. V lost 6 bases, J lost 2 bases, and 10 bases lay in between. CDR1 and CDR2 from the germline V gene are DFQATT and SNEGSKA (reference sequence). The CDR3 loop spans 12 amino acids. This chain's CDR3 is CSAPGVNYGYTF. The CDR3 DNA sequence: TGCAGTGCGCCAGGAGTAAACTATGGCTACACCTTC.

The J gene is TRBJ2-7, the V gene TRBV7-2; 14 bases map to TRBD2. The CDR3 contains 16 residues. Germline values: CDR1 SGHTA, CDR2 FQGNSA. V shed 5 bases, J shed 3 bases, and the junction held 6 bases outside the gene matches. CDR3 nucleotides: TGTGCCAGCAGCACATCCGGGACTAGCGGGGGCTACGAGCAGTACTTC. Translation gives CASSTSGTSGGYEQYF.

The CDR3 region is CAWTDIRAYEQYF. The CDR3 coding sequence is TGTGCCTGGACGGATATTCGAGCCTACGAGCAGTACTTC. The V and J genes are TRBV30 and TRBJ2-7, with D uncertain. This CDR3 comprises 13 residues. Germline V lookup: CDR1 GTSNPN, CDR2 SVGIG (reference sequence). V lost 4 bases, J lost 2 bases, and 12 bases lay in between.

This clonotype was found a few times. The chain recombines TRBV7-2 with TRBJ2-5, with a possible D match to TRBD2 (5 bases). The V end lost 2 bases, the J end lost 4 bases, and 8 bases lay between the germline ends. The germline V gene encodes CDR1 SGHTA and CDR2 FQGNSA. This CDR3 is built from 13 residues. CDR3 DNA sequence: TGTGCCAGCAGCTTACAGGCGGGAGAGACCCAGTACTTC. This codes for CASSLQAGETQYF.

The chain links TRBV25-1 to TRBJ1-6; 9 nucleotides agree with TRBD1. With V trimmed by 8 bases and J by 0 bases, 5 bases remained unmatched. The CDR3 extends over 16 amino acids. Per germline, CDR1 MGHDK and CDR2 SYGVNS. The CDR3 coding sequence is TGTGCCAGCTCCGGGACAGGGATCTCCTATAATTCACCCCTCCACTTT. Translated: CASSGTGISYNSPLHF.